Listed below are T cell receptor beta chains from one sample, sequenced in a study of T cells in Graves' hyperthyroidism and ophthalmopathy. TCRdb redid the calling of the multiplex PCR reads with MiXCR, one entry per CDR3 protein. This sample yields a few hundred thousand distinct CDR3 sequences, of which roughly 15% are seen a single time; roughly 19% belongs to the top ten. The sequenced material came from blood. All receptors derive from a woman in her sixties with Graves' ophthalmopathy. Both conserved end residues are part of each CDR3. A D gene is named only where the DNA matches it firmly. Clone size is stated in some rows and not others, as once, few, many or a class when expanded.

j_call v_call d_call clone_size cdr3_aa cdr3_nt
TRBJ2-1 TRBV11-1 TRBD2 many CASSLGSSGDSSYNEQFF TGTGCCAGCAGCTTAGGGTCTAGCGGGGATAGCTCCTACAATGAGCAGTTCTTC
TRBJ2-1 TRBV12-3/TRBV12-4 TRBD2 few CASSASLTGGNEQFF TGTGCCAGCAGTGCCTCGCTCACGGGGGGAAATGAGCAGTTCTTC
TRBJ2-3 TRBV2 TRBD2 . CASSGLAGPSTDTQYF TGTGCCAGCAGCGGACTAGCGGGTCCTAGCACAGATACGCAGTATTTT
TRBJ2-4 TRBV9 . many CASSVASEGNIQYF TGTGCCAGCAGCGTAGCATCGGAAGGAAACATTCAGTACTTC
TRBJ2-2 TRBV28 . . CASSLDSLGELFF TGTGCCAGCAGCCTGGACAGTTTGGGGGAGCTGTTTTTT
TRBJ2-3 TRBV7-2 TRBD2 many CASSPAGLVTDTQYF TGTGCCAGCAGCCCCGCCGGACTAGTCACAGATACGCAGTATTTT
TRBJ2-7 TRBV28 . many CASSSLRDPYEQYF TGTGCCAGCAGTTCCCTCCGGGACCCCTACGAGCAGTACTTC
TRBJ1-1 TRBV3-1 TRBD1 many CASSQVGTGVAFF TGTGCCAGCAGCCAAGTCGGGACAGGGGTAGCTTTCTTT
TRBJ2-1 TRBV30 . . CAWRELEGRFF TGTGCCTGGAGAGAACTAGAAGGAAGATTCTTC
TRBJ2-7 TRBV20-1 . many CSATGFVGATYEQYF TGCAGTGCTACGGGGTTCGTGGGGGCGACCTACGAGCAGTACTTC
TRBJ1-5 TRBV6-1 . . CASTWGLTQPQHF TGTGCCAGCACCTGGGGGTTAACGCAGCCCCAGCATTTT
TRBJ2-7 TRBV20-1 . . CSAREPGLLVGYEQYF TGCAGTGCTAGAGAACCGGGACTCCTCGTGGGGTACGAGCAGTACTTC
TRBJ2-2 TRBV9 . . CASSVGSTGVRNTGELFF TGTGCCAGCAGCGTAGGTAGTACGGGAGTGCGGAACACCGGGGAGCTGTTTTTT
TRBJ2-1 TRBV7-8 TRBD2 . CASSLPGLEGYEQFF TGTGCCAGCAGCCTCCCGGGACTAGAGGGGTATGAGCAGTTCTTC
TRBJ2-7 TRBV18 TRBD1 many CASSGRQGRGEQYF TGTGCCAGCTCAGGGCGACAGGGACGGGGCGAGCAGTACTTC